This T cell receptor (beta chain) is from a study of STAT5B mutations in CD4+ large granular lymphocyte leukemia (dated by TCRdb to between 2021 and 2022). About the study as a whole: Among the healthy controls, the CDR3 'QG' motif was associated with a particular HLA allele. The TCRbeta repertoires of CD4+ T-cell large granular lymphocyte leukemia patients were compared with the TCRbeta repertoires of healthy blood donors. The purity of purified fractions was confirmed by flow cytometry on FACSCanto II or FACSVerse to exceed 95% among lymphocytes.

TCRbeta rearrangements were sequenced from genomic DNA using the immunoSEQ assay at survey resolution. Processing in the source paper ran as follows. In the TCR sequencing data, the lowest productive clonotype frequency that could be detected was 2.59 x 10-5. Analyses included only productive TCRbeta rearrangements, meaning complete and in-frame sequences. The clonality of each sample was calculated as Simpson clonality in the immunoSEQ Analyzer version 3.0. Clones were binned by frequency as very rare, small, medium, large (1-20%) or hyperexpanded (>20%). OLGA 1.2.3 estimated generation probabilities, VDJtools produced V-gene circos plots, VDJdb was queried for specificities, and GLIPH identified CDR3 motifs. TCRdb stores this immuneACCESS table with in-frame sequences only. Part of the clones is absent; in the studies checked, under half of the shortfall reflects unresolved V genes, and no reason is known for the rest. V and J calls and clone size come straight from that table; D and trimming were deduced from the DNA. The sample table records 30,000 to 35,000 clones; 70% to 90% of these occur just once. The top ten clonotypes cover around 4.5% of the sample.

Healthy controls were 35 or so blood donors whose buffy coats came from the Finnish Red Cross blood service. All TCR-sequenced material derived from peripheral blood: patient blood samples and healthy donor buffy coats. Peripheral blood mononuclear cells were isolated by Ficoll-Hypaque gradient centrifugation. CD4+ cells were magnetically purified from the buffy coats of healthy controls. Genomic DNA was extracted using the Gentra Puregene Cell and Tissue kit, and a Qubit 2.0 fluorometer was used to quantify it. Overall study results and their limits: The data were not HLA-matched, and the relatively small sample size could explain the higher clonality seen in CD4+ compared with CD8+ T-LGLL. TRBV06-family usage was enriched among the top patient clones (8/27) compared with healthy controls (2/35). CD4-sorted patient repertoires appeared more clonal than healthy CD4+ repertoires, and this difference persisted after removing the putative leukemic clones. Main leukemic clonotypes were private to each patient, although roughly 25% of the main leukemic clonotypes were found at low frequency in the non-leukemic repertoires of other patients.

About this clone: Its antigen is not yet known. No clone much larger than this one lies a single base away; base qualities are absent.

V and J are truncated by 4 bases and 3 bases respectively, leaving an intervening sequence of 10 bases. The germline V gene gives CDR1 as SQVTM and CDR2 as ANQGSEA. The CDR3 holds 14 amino acids from the cysteine to the phenylalanine. The read is trimmed to its CDR3 DNA, 42 bases read in frame from base 1. The clonotype originates from a human donor in good health. The source material was CD4+ T cells from blood buffy coats. The chain is assembled from TRBV29-1 and TRBJ2-6, with TRBD1 tentatively as D gene (5 bases match). The DNA sequence follows: TGCAGCGTTGGAGCCCAGGGTGGGGCCAACGTCCTGACTTTC. The encoded protein is CSVGAQGGANVLTF.